These 28 T cell receptor beta chains were all obtained from the same sample, sequenced in a study of blood T cells in healthy people across ages. For the second PCR, which ran for about 7 to 12 cycles, a sample-barcoded 5' primer and a J-beta primer mix were used. TCRdb called the 5' RACE reads again in MiXCR, with one record for every CDR3 protein. The profile covers roughly 1,300,000 distinct CDR3 sequences, with 59% appearing a single time and about 6.3% taken by the ten largest. The specimen was blood. All receptors derive from a young man in good health.

This chain links TRBV25-1 with TRBJ2-7; tentative D call: TRBD2 (5 bases). With 0 bases removed from V and 2 bases from J, the gap between germline ends came to 8 bases. The CDR3 is made up of 14 amino acids. The germline CDR1 and CDR2 sequences are MGHDK and SYGVNS. The CDR3: CASSEYGIPYEQYF. CDR3 DNA: TGTGCCAGCAGTGAATACGGGATACCCTACGAGCAGTACTTC.

The rearrangement links TRBV29-1 to TRBJ2-5; 7 bases align to TRBD1. This CDR3 is built from 13 residues. CDR1 is SQVTM and CDR2 is ANQGSEA in the germline V gene. The trim removed 3 bases at V and 3 bases at J, leaving 4 bases unmatched. The CDR3 bases are TGCAGCGTTGATCGTGACAGGGAAGAGACCCAGTACTTC. Amino acids: CSVDRDREETQYF. Looking up the rest from reference TRBV29-1 and TRBJ2-5 gives the full variable domain: SAVISQKPSRDICQRGTSLTIQCQVDSQVTMMFWYRQQPGQSLTLIATANQGSEATYESGFVIDKFPISRPNLTFSTLTVSNMSPEDSSIYLCSVDRDREETQYFGPGTRLLVL.

This chain uses TRBV27 with TRBJ2-4; either TRBD1 or TRBD2 may fit D (5 bases each). The J call may be mistaken, given a closer DNA end match to TRBJ2-7. The CDR3 is 15 residues long. Germline V gene data show CDR1 as MNHEY and CDR2 as SMNVEV (reference sequence). The CDR3 sequence: CASSEPGTGSYEQYF. The CDR3 DNA is TGTGCCAGCAGTGAACCTGGGACGGGGTCCTACGAGCAGTACTTC.

The chain recombines TRBV6-5 with TRBJ1-2, with D tentatively TRBD1 (6 bases). Germline V gene sequence: CDR1 MNHEY, CDR2 SVGAGI. The CDR3 extends over 15 amino acids. Trimming took off 2 bases at V and 8 bases at J, with 18 bases between the two ends. The DNA of the CDR3 is TGTGCCAGCAGTTACGAGACAGGCTCATCGGGAGGCTACACCTTC. The encoded protein is CASSYETGSSGGYTF.

This clonotype occurred a few times. The gene calls are TRBV27 and TRBJ2-6; the match to TRBD1 covers 9 bases. The CDR3 is 17 residues long. Trimming cost V 4 bases and J 2 bases; bases outside gene matches: 6. Germline V gene lookup returns CDR1 MNHEY and CDR2 SMNVEV (reference sequence). CDR3 bases: TGTGCCAGCAGTTCCGGACAGGGGCAGACTGGGGCCAACGTCCTGACTTTC. Its protein is CASSSGQGQTGANVLTF.

The chain combines TRBV4-1 with TRBJ2-3; a weak D match, TRBD2 (6 bases). The germline V and J ends were trimmed by 7 bases and 0 bases, with 14 bases remaining between them. This CDR3 spans 15 amino acids. Per germline, CDR1 MGHRA and CDR2 YSYEKL. In DNA, the CDR3 is TGCGCCAGCAACGTACTAGCCTCTAGCACAGATACGCAGTATTTT. Amino acid sequence: CASNVLASSTDTQYF.

The count of this clonotype is one. The rearrangement uses TRBV7-9 and TRBJ1-1; D is possibly TRBD1 (5 bases). This CDR3 contains 12 residues. The germline V and J ends were trimmed by 5 bases and 6 bases, with 10 bases remaining between them. Germline V gene data show CDR1 as SEHNR and CDR2 as FQNEAQ (reference sequence). Here the CDR3 reads CASSRRQSEAFF. For the CDR3, the DNA is TGTGCCAGCAGCCGACGACAGTCTGAAGCTTTCTTT.

The chain combines TRBV5-1 with TRBJ2-3; the D gene is possibly TRBD2 (5 bases). Trimming took off 2 bases at V and 7 bases at J, with 14 bases between the two ends. Germline V CDR1 and CDR2: SGHRS, YFSETQ. CDR3 length: 14 residues. The chain's CDR3 is CASSFTERANTQYF. Here the CDR3 DNA reads TGCGCCAGCAGCTTCACAGAGAGGGCGAATACGCAGTATTTT.

The chain links TRBV6-2 or TRBV6-3 to TRBJ2-1; D might be TRBD2 (6 bases). The V gene's germline CDR1 is MNHEY and CDR2 SVGEGT. Trimming left V 8 bases short and J 0 bases short, with 14 bases between. The CDR3 covers 15 residues. CDR3 region: CASRDSPNSYNEQFF. In DNA form, the CDR3 reads TGTGCCAGCCGGGACTCACCCAACTCCTACAATGAGCAGTTCTTC.

The CDR3 coding sequence is TGTGCCAGCAGTCCCCGAACGGGCCTAGCTTTCTTT. As protein: CASSPRTGLAFF. The J gene is TRBJ1-1, the V gene TRBV27; D not certain. The CDR3 totals 12 residues. Germline values: CDR1 MNHEY, CDR2 SMNVEV (reference sequence). V was trimmed by 5 bases and J by 10 bases, leaving 14 bases between them.

V usage is TRBV2 and J usage is TRBJ2-1, with D unclear. Germline V lookup: CDR1 SNHLY, CDR2 FYNNEI. This CDR3 comprises 15 residues. V lost 2 bases and J 5 bases, leaving 13 bases between the germline ends. The CDR3 loop reads CASSERNILDNEQFF. DNA for the CDR3: TGTGCCAGCAGTGAAAGAAACATCCTGGACAATGAGCAGTTCTTC.

This sequence joins TRBV25-1 and TRBJ2-7; D gene uncertain. Germline CDR1 and CDR2: MGHDK and SYGVNS. V was cut by 3 bases and J by 7 bases, with 22 bases left in between. This CDR3 has 16 amino acids. The CDR3 nucleotides are TGTGCCAGCAGTGATTCCGCTACGACCTCCTACAATGAGCAGTACTTC. The encoded protein is CASSDSATTSYNEQYF.

The CDR3 coding sequence is TGTGCCAGCAGTAAGGGGCCCGCCGGGAATACGCAGTATTTT. It translates to CASSKGPAGNTQYF. The rearrangement joins TRBV6-5 to TRBJ2-3; either TRBD1 or TRBD2 may supply D (5 bases each). Germline V gene sequence: CDR1 MNHEY, CDR2 SVGAGI. Trimming cost V 5 bases and J 7 bases, with 16 bases left between them. This CDR3 is 14 amino acids long.

This clonotype appeared a few times. The chain employs TRBV6-2 or TRBV6-3 and TRBJ2-5; tentative D call: TRBD1 (6 bases). Germline CDR1 is MNHEY and CDR2 is SVGEGT. The V gene lost 6 bases and the J gene lost 2 bases, with 10 bases spanning the gap. The CDR3 consists of 13 residues. The CDR3 DNA sequence: TGTGCCAGCAGAATCACAGGGCAAGAGACCCAGTACTTC. This sequence encodes CASRITGQETQYF.

This chain connects TRBV10-3 to TRBJ1-1; D gene ambiguous. CDR1 ENHRY and CDR2 SYGVKD come from the germline V gene. Deletions cut 4 bases from V and 7 bases from J, with 7 bases between. The CDR3 is 11 residues long. CDR3 in DNA: TGTGCCATCAGTGTCGGGAATGAAGCTTTCTTT. Protein product: CAISVGNEAFF.

There are a few counts of this clonotype. The J gene is TRBJ2-4, the V gene TRBV4-2; 7 bases are shared with TRBD1. The J call is uncertain, as TRBJ2-7 better fits the DNA end. Germline V gene sequence: CDR1 LGHNA, CDR2 YNFKEQ. The CDR3 is 15 amino acids. Written as DNA, the CDR3 is TGTGCCAGCAGCCAAGGGGACAGCCAAGGCTACGAGCAGTACTTC. Translating gives CASSQGDSQGYEQYF.

This sequence joins TRBV10-3 and TRBJ1-1; no clear D gene. CDR1 is ENHRY, CDR2 SYGVKD, per germline. The CDR3 spans 12 residues. The ends were cut back, 2 bases at V and 6 bases at J, with 7 bases in the middle. CDR3 residues: CAISESLAEAFF. CDR3 nucleotide sequence: TGTGCCATCAGTGAGAGCTTGGCTGAAGCTTTCTTT.

In this sample, this clonotype turned up a few times. Mismatch with germline at one junction end may stem from a read error. The V and J genes are TRBV12-3 or TRBV12-4 and TRBJ2-7; D could derive from TRBD1 or TRBD2 (5 bases each). CDR3 length: 16 amino acids. The CDR3 loop is CASSTHERGISYEQYF. The CDR3 DNA follows: TGTGCTAGCAGCACTCACGAGAGGGGAATCTCCTACGAGCAGTACTTC.

This CDR3 is CSARDPTHLWEQYF. CDR3 nucleotides: TGCAGTGCTAGAGATCCTACTCATCTGTGGGAGCAGTACTTC. The rearrangement links TRBV20-1 to TRBJ2-4; perhaps TRBD2 as D (5 bases). Germline CDR1 reads DFQATT; CDR2 reads SNEGSKA (reference sequence). This CDR3 is 14 amino acids long. Trimming cost V 0 bases and J 13 bases, with 19 bases left between them.

J is TRBJ1-2 and V is TRBV10-3, with 8 positions matching TRBD1. CDR1 and CDR2 from the germline V gene are ENHRY and SYGVKD. The CDR3 length is 15 residues. The trim removed 3 bases at V and 4 bases at J, leaving 7 bases unmatched. CDR3 DNA sequence: TGTGCCATCAGTGACCCGGACAGGGTTCTCTATGGCTACACCTTC. As protein: CAISDPDRVLYGYTF.

This clonotype was seen only once. The chain is built from TRBV4-1 and TRBJ2-2; D might be TRBD1 or TRBD2, each matching 6 bases. CDR1 is MGHRA, CDR2 YSYEKL, per germline. The CDR3 length is 18 residues. Trimming stripped 1 base from V and 0 bases from J, with 15 bases between. The CDR3 loop is CASSQVGVGGTNTGELFF. CDR3 sequence (DNA): TGCGCCAGCAGCCAAGTCGGCGTAGGGGGGACGAACACCGGGGAGCTGTTTTTT.

The chain carries TRBV15 and TRBJ1-6; D gene uncertain. V lost 0 bases and J 10 bases, leaving 7 bases between the germline ends. Per germline, CDR1 LNHNV and CDR2 YYDKDF (reference sequence). The CDR3 is made up of 13 amino acids. The CDR3, as DNA: TGTGCCACCAGCAGAGATTTACGGTCACCCCTCCACTTT. This codes for CATSRDLRSPLHF.

The V and J genes are TRBV25-1 and TRBJ2-5, with D unclear. Between the trimmed V and J ends, which lost 3 bases and 5 bases, there was a span of 10 bases. Germline CDR1 is MGHDK and CDR2 is SYGVNS. There are 13 residues in the CDR3. DNA of the CDR3: TGTGCCAGCAGTGACCTATTTACGGAGACCCAGTACTTC. It codes for CASSDLFTETQYF.

The chain joins TRBV20-1 to TRBJ2-4, with D possibly TRBD1 on 6 matching bases. The end of the DNA fits TRBJ2-7 better, so the J call may be wrong. The CDR3 sequence is 12 residues long. Germline values: CDR1 DFQATT, CDR2 SNEGSKA (reference sequence). In nucleotides, the CDR3 is TGCAGTGTCGGGACATCATTCGACGAGCAGTACTTC. This codes for CSVGTSFDEQYF.

This rearrangement joins TRBV20-1 to TRBJ1-2; D is ambiguous. Per germline, CDR1 DFQATT and CDR2 SNEGSKA (reference sequence). This CDR3 comprises 12 residues. With 8 bases removed from V and 5 bases from J, the gap between germline ends came to 15 bases. The CDR3 spells CSTKLGPYGYTF. The CDR3 DNA reads TGCAGTACCAAACTTGGCCCTTATGGCTACACCTTC.

This chain joins TRBV5-1 and TRBJ2-3; no clear D. Trimming pared 1 base from V and 2 bases from J, leaving 17 bases between. CDR3 length: 17 residues. CDR1 and CDR2 from the germline V gene are SGHRS and YFSETQ. The CDR3 DNA sequence: TGCGCCAGCAGCTTGATTTTCGCGAAGGAGATCACAGATACGCAGTATTTT. Translated, it gives CASSLIFAKEITDTQYF.

V gene TRBV9 combines with J gene TRBJ1-1; TRBD1 aligns across 8 bases. V trimming: 5 bases; J trimming: 6 bases; junction bases outside the gene matches: 6. The germline gives CDR1 SGDLS, CDR2 YYNGEE. The CDR3 extends over 13 amino acids. The CDR3 region has the DNA TGTGCCAGCAGTACAGGGGGGCGTCCTGAAGCTTTCTTT. Translating it yields CASSTGGRPEAFF. The full variable domain, completed using reference TRBV9 and TRBJ1-1, is DSGVTQTPKHLITATGQRVTLRCSPRSGDLSVYWYQQSLDQGLQFLIQYYNGEERAKGNILERFSAQQFPDLHSELNLSSLELGDSALYFCASSTGGRPEAFFGQGTRLTVV.

The rearrangement links TRBV6-5 to TRBJ2-7; D is uncertain. Trimming stripped 5 bases from V and 6 bases from J, with 11 bases between. The CDR3 totals 12 residues. CDR1 is MNHEY, CDR2 SVGAGI, per germline. For the CDR3, the DNA is TGTGCCAGCAGTACGACGGGTTCCGAGCAGTACTTC. This translates into CASSTTGSEQYF.